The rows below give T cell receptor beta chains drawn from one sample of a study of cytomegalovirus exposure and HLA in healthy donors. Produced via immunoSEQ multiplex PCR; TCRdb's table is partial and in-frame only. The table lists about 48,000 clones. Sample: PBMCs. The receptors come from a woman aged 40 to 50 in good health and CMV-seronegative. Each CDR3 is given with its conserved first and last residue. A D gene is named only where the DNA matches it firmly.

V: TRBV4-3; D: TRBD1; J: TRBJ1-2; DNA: TGCGCCAGCAGCCCCAATCCCGGGACAGCAAACTATGGCTACACCTTC; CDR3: CASSPNPGTANYGYTF
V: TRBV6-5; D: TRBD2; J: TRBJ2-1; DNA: TGTGCCAGCAGTTACTCGGGGACTATAGACAATGAGCAGTTCTTC; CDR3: CASSYSGTIDNEQFF
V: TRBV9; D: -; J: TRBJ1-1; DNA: TGTGCCAGCAGCGCGAGCCTCCGAAACACTGAAGCTTTCTTT; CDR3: CASSASLRNTEAFF
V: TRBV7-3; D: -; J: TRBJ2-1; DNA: TGTGCCAGCAGCTTAAACACCTACAATGAGCAGTTCTTC; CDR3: CASSLNTYNEQFF
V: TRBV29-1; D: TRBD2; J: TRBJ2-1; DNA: TGCAGCGTCGAAATGACTAGCGGGACCTTCGTGGAGCAGTTCTTC; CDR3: CSVEMTSGTFVEQFF
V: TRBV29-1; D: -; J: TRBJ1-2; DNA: TGCAGCGTTGAAGATCTCGGAGGGGACGGCTACACCTTC; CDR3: CSVEDLGGDGYTF
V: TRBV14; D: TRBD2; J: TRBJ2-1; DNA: TGTGCCAGCAGCCAAAAGCGGGGTGTGTTTAATGAGCAGTTCTTC; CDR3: CASSQKRGVFNEQFF
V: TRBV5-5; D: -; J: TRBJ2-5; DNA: TGTGCCAGCAGCTTTTATGACAGAGACCAAGAGACCCAGTACTTC; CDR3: CASSFYDRDQETQYF
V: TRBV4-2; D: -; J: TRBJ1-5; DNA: TGTGCCAGCAGCCAAGAGGTGGCAGCAGGTCCCCATCAGCCCCAGCATTTT; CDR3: CASSQEVAAGPHQPQHF
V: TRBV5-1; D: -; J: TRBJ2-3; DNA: TGCGCCAGCAGCTTGGTTGGGCCCGGAGATACGCAGTATTTT; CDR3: CASSLVGPGDTQYF
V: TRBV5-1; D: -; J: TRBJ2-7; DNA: TGCGCCAGCAGCTTACCCGAGTTCGGGGAGCAGTACTTC; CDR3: CASSLPEFGEQYF
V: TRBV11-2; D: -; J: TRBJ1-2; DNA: TGTGCCAGCAGCTTGGGGGCTGCTAACTATGGCTACACCTTC; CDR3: CASSLGAANYGYTF
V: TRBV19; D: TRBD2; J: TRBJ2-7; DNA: TGTGCCAGTAGTATCCCTGGGGGAGGGGCGCGGCAGTACTTC; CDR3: CASSIPGGGARQYF
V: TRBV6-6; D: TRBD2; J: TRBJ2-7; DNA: TGTGCCAGCAGCCTCACTAGCGGGGGCCTCTACGAGCAGTACTTC; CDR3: CASSLTSGGLYEQYF
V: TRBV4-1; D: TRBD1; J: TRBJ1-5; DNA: TGCGCCAGCAGCCGCTCCGGGACAGACAATCAGCCCCAGCATTTT; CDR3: CASSRSGTDNQPQHF
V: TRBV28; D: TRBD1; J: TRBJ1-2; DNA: TGTGCCAGTCGAGGGGCGTCGGGGTCAGGGACAGACTATGGCTACACCTTC; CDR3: CASRGASGSGTDYGYTF
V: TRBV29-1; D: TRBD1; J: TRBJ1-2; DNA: TGCAGCGTTTCTCCGGGACAGGGCCCCAACTATGGCTACACCTTC; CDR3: CSVSPGQGPNYGYTF
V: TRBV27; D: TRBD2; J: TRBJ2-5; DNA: TGTGCCAGCAGTGCCGGGACTAGCGGGAGGAGAGAGACCCAGTACTTC; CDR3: CASSAGTSGRRETQYF
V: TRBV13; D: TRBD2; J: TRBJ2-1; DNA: TGTGCCAGCAGCCCTAGCCGGGAGGTCCCCTACAATGAGCAGTTCTTC; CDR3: CASSPSREVPYNEQFF
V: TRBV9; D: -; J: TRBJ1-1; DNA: TGTGCCAGCAGCGTAGGGTTGGTTGTAGGAGGAACTGAAGCTTTCTTT; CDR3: CASSVGLVVGGTEAFF
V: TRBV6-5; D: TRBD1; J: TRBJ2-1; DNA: TGTGCCAGCGGGGTTCGCAGGGGGCCCAGCAATGAGCAGTTCTTC; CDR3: CASGVRRGPSNEQFF
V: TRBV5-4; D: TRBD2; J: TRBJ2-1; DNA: TGTGCCAGCAGCTTGGGCGGAGGCGGGGGGGCCTTCTCCTACAATGAGCAGTTCTTC; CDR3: CASSLGGGGGAFSYNEQFF
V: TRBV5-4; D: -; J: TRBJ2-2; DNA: TGTGCCAGCAGTTCGAGTTTGAACACCGGGGAGCTGTTTTTT; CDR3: CASSSSLNTGELFF
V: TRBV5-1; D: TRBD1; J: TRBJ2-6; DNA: TGCGCCAGCAGCTTGGGGACAGGCGTCTCTGGGGCCAACGTCCTGACTTTC; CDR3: CASSLGTGVSGANVLTF
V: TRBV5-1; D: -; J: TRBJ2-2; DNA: TGCGCCAGCAGCTTGGCCGGTTCATACACCGGGGAGCTGTTTTTT; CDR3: CASSLAGSYTGELFF
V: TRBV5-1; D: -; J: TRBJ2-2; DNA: TGCGCCAGCAGCTCTACCGGGACACTGAACACCGGGGAGCTGTTTTTT; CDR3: CASSSTGTLNTGELFF
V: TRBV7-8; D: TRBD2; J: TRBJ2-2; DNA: TGTGCCAGCAGCCCGGGACTAGCGGTTGGGACCGGGGAGCTGTTTTTT; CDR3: CASSPGLAVGTGELFF
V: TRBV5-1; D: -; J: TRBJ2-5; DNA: TGCGCCAGCAGACTAAGAGGAGAGACCCAGTACTTC; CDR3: CASRLRGETQYF
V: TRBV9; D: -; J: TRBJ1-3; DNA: TGTGCCAGCAGCGTAGCTGGAGAGGGATTATACACCATATATTTT; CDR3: CASSVAGEGLYTIYF
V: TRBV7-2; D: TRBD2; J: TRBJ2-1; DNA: TGTGCCAGCAGCCCCCGACTAGCGGGGGGAGGTTACAATGAGCAGTTCTTC; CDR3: CASSPRLAGGGYNEQFF
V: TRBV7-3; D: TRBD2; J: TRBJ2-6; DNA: TGTGCCAGCAGCCGCGGGGGGCGCTCTGGAGCCAACGTCCTGACTTTC; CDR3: CASSRGGRSGANVLTF
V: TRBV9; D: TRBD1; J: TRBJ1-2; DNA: TGTGCCAGCAGCGCCAGGTCCGGGACAGGGATGAGTGGCTACACCTTC; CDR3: CASSARSGTGMSGYTF
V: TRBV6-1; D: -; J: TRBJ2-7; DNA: TGTGCCAGCAGTGAAGGACAGGTCAGCGTAGAGAAGCAGTACTTC; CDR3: CASSEGQVSVEKQYF
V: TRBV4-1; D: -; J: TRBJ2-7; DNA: TGCGCCAGCAGCCAAGACGAGGATGGTGGGGCCGAGCAGTACTTC; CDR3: CASSQDEDGGAEQYF
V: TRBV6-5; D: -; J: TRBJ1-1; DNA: TGTGCCAGCAGTTACAGCGGACGGACCGAAGCTTTCTTT; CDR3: CASSYSGRTEAFF
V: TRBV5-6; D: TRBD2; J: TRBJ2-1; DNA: TGTGCCAGCAGCGAGCTCAGCGGGAGGGCCCTCGATGAGCAGTTCTTC; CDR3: CASSELSGRALDEQFF
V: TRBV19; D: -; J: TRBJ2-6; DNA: TGTGCCAGTACAGGAATCTCTGGGGCCAACGTCCTGACTTTC; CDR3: CASTGISGANVLTF
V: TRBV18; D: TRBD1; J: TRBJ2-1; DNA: TGTGCCAGCTCACCACAGGGGGCGTTCAATGAGCAGTTCTTC; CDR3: CASSPQGAFNEQFF
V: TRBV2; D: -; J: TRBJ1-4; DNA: TGTGCCAGCAGTGGGGGAGGTGAAAAACTGTTTTTT; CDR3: CASSGGGEKLFF